This T cell receptor (beta chain) was captured by sequencing in a study of CDR3 diversity in severe acne. TCRdb reprocessed the PCR reads via MiXCR and lists one record per CDR3 protein. The sample has over 100,000 distinct CDR3 sequences; more than 45% are singletons. About this clonotype itself: This may come from a read error, since a much larger clone is one base off.

Sequenced: blood. The clonotype originates from a male donor with acne.

The CDR3 region has the DNA TGTGCCAGCAGCTTGGTGGGGGCTGGCAGGGGATATCACTACGAGCAGTACTTC. This gives the protein CASSLVGAGRGYHYEQYF. V is TRBV5-6 and J is TRBJ2-7, with D possibly TRBD1 on 6 matching bases. Germline V lookup: CDR1 SGHDT, CDR2 YYEEEE. There are 18 residues in the CDR3. Trimming took off 0 bases at V and 3 bases at J, with 22 bases between the two ends.